This entry concerns a single T cell receptor beta chain. The record originates from a study of blood T cell repertoires in COVID-19. Profiled with immunoSEQ multiplex PCR; TCRdb holds only in-frame clones, not every one. The data hold some 370,000 clones, with roughly four fifths observed a single time. J was trimmed by 8 bases and V by 0 bases; bases with no gene match: 6. Germline CDR1 is SGHDT and CDR2 is YYEEEE. The CDR3 contains 16 residues. Self-reported history from a screening survey and questionnaire set each donor's cohort. This sequence joins TRBV5-6 and TRBJ1-6; 9 positions agree with TRBD1. The sequence was obtained from a woman between 50 and 59 years old who had recovered from COVID-19. The sequenced sample was PBMCs or T cells enriched from blood (not recorded which). This CDR3 is CASSLGSGQGYSPLHF. The DNA of the CDR3 is TGTGCCAGCAGCTTGGGTTCGGGACAGGGCTATTCACCCCTCCACTTT.